This paragraph reports one T cell receptor (beta chain). The antigen is unknown. This record belongs to a study of cytotoxic CD8 clonotypes in ibrutinib-treated CLL. For the study at large: The authors obtained response samples at a median of approximately 12 months of treatment, range 6 to 36. Study results and caveats: Collection times varied between progressing and sustained-remission patients. Public clonotypes (which were uncommon) either contracted or remained stable on treatment.

V trimming: 5 bases; J trimming: 3 bases; junction bases outside the gene matches: 3. Germline lookup yields CDR1 ENHRY and CDR2 SYGVKD. The CDR3 is 14 residues long. Generated by immunoSEQ multiplex PCR, the TCRdb table keeps only in-frame clones and is missing some. The sample consists of 110,000 to 150,000 clones, 77% of them appearing once. This chain links TRBV10-3 with TRBJ1-5; 8 bases align to TRBD1. The source material was PBMCs, sampled after 12 months of ibrutinib treatment. This receptor was taken from a human donor with chronic lymphocytic leukemia. CDR3 nucleotides: TGTGCCATCAGTACGGACAGGGTCAATCAGCCCCAGCATTTT. The encoded protein is CAISTDRVNQPQHF.